This paragraph covers one T cell receptor (beta chain) sequence. Its antigen remains unknown. The sample is drawn from a study of T cell responses to AZD1222 COVID-19 vaccine. Study as a whole: Second-dose groups at about 4 or about 12 weeks were pooled. Study outcomes and limitations: Just a handful of people given AZD1222 tested seropositive at baseline. Vaccine-associated CD4 TCRs ranged over spike, dominating at 160-218 and 743-854.

Looked up from germline, CDR1 is LGHNA and CDR2 is YNFKEQ. Trimming cost V 0 bases and J 4 bases; bases outside gene matches: 11. CDR3 length equals 19 residues. The table came from immunoSEQ multiplex PCR; TCRdb's copy has only in-frame clones and leaves some out. The sample records approximately 100,000 clones, 87% being singletons. The receptor was derived from an adult in good health. This chain uses TRBV4-2 with TRBJ2-1; 11 nucleotides align to TRBD2. Specimen: peripheral blood, collected on day 0 of AZD1222 vaccination. CDR3 in amino acids: CASSQEEVRLAGLYNEQFF. The CDR3 coding sequence is TGTGCCAGCAGCCAAGAGGAAGTACGACTAGCGGGGCTTTACAATGAGCAGTTCTTC.